The 23 T cell receptor beta chains reported below all come from one sample, sequenced in a study of Tregs in tolerant kidney transplant recipients. TCRdb keeps only in-frame clones here, not all; method: immunoSEQ multiplex PCR. The sample data list some 10,000 clones. The nonmyeloablative bone marrow transplants came from related graft donors, with transient mixed chimerism. The sample in question was CD8+ T cells from blood (PBMCs), obtained 24 months after the transplant. These receptor sequences come from a human patient who received a combined kidney and bone marrow transplant. These T cells may partly come from the graft donor.

For this clone: The CDR3 is cut off 3 residues early in the read; its end comes from the germline J gene. The V gene is TRBV4-2, the J gene TRBJ2-3; no definite D call. V was shortened by 1 base and J by 3 bases, with 11 bases between the two germline ends. The V gene's germline CDR1 is LGHNA and CDR2 YNFKEQ. There are 15 residues in the CDR3. The CDR3 DNA, read in part, is TGTGCCAGCAGCCAAGGAGGTGGGCTTACAGATACG. The encoded protein is CASSQGGGLTDT. Given in full, the CDR3 is CASSQGGGLTDTQYF.

Comment on this clone: The read halts 3 residues ahead of the CDR3 end, with the missing end drawn from the germline J gene. The chain employs TRBV5-1 and TRBJ1-1, with D possibly matching TRBD1 (5 bases). The ends were cut back, 1 base at V and 6 bases at J, with 10 bases in the middle. The CDR3 is 13 residues long. Germline CDR1 is SGHRS and CDR2 is YFSETQ. The covered CDR3 bases are TGCGCCAGCAGCTTGTCAGGGTTCGCTGAA. Protein product: CASSLSGFAE. Given in full, the CDR3 is CASSLSGFAEAFF.

Regarding this clone: The CDR3 end lies 3 residues beyond the end of the read and is filled in from the germline J gene. The rearrangement uses TRBV29-1 and TRBJ2-7; 9 bases fit TRBD2. Germline loops: CDR1 SQVTM, CDR2 ANQGSEA. The CDR3 covers 13 residues. With 4 bases clipped from V and 4 bases from J, the junction kept 5 bases outside the gene matches. Partial CDR3 DNA: TGCAGCGTTGGCACTAGCGGGCCTTACGAG. It codes for CSVGTSGPYE. Given in full, the CDR3 is CSVGTSGPYEQYF.

As for this clone: The read halts 3 residues ahead of the CDR3 end, with the missing end drawn from the germline J gene. The chain recombines TRBV5-4 with TRBJ1-2, with TRBD1 identical over 7 bases. The CDR3 has 15 residues. Looked up from germline, CDR1 is SGHNT and CDR2 is YYREEE (reference sequence). The ends lost 2 bases at V and 0 bases at J; junction bases unmatched: 4. The CDR3 bases that were read are TGTGCCAGCAGCTTACTAGGGACAGCTAACTATGGC. Its protein product is CASSLLGTANYG. The whole CDR3 region reads CASSLLGTANYGYTF.

Concerning this clone itself: The CDR3 goes on 3 residues after the read ends, and that part is filled in from the germline J gene. The chain carries TRBV29-1 and TRBJ2-1; 7 bases fit TRBD2. The CDR3 runs to 17 residues. CDR1 is SQVTM, CDR2 ANQGSEA, per germline. The V gene end was trimmed by 7 bases and the J gene end by 0 bases; junction bases not matched to a gene: 15. The CDR3 loop reads CSAPGLPDSSSYNEQFF. CDR3 DNA (partial): TGCAGCGCGCCGGGACTACCGGATTCCAGCTCCTACAATGAG.

Comment on this clone: Read data end 3 residues before the CDR3 end; the end is taken from the germline J gene. The rearrangement uses TRBV2 and TRBJ1-5; unclear D gene. CDR3 length equals 15 residues. Germline CDR1 is SNHLY and CDR2 is FYNNEI. Trimming removed 3 bases at V and 2 bases at J, with 11 bases between. CDR3 amino acids: CASSEGNLGNQPQHF. The covered CDR3 bases are TGTGCCAGCAGTGAGGGCAACCTGGGCAATCAGCCC.

About this clone: The read gets to within 3 residues of the CDR3 end, and the germline J gene fills in the rest. V is TRBV30 and J is TRBJ2-1; 7 bases are a match to TRBD1. V was pared by 1 base and J by 8 bases, with 8 bases of the junction left unmatched. CDR1 and CDR2 (germline): GTSNPN, SVGIG (reference sequence). This CDR3 comprises 14 residues. The CDR3 reads CAWSETGSGDEQFF. CDR3 bases read: TGTGCCTGGAGTGAGACAGGGAGTGGCGATGAG.

A note on this clone: The read stops 3 residues short of the end of the CDR3; the missing end is completed from the germline J gene. This chain uses TRBV7-9 with TRBJ2-7; 7 nucleotides line up with TRBD1. This CDR3 contains 12 residues. The trim removed 3 bases at V and 6 bases at J, leaving 2 bases unmatched. Germline V lookup: CDR1 SEHNR, CDR2 FQNEAQ (reference sequence). The CDR3 here is CASSLGQFEQYF. CDR3 bases read: TGTGCCAGCAGCTTGGGACAGTTCGAG.

In regard to this clone: The read ends 3 residues early relative to the CDR3; the germline J gene fills the gap. The chain recombines TRBV7-9 with TRBJ2-1; TRBD1 matches 7 bases. CDR1 SEHNR and CDR2 FQNEAQ come from the germline V gene (reference sequence). V shed 7 bases and J 5 bases; nucleotides not matched to a gene: 11. There are 15 residues in the CDR3. The DNA read from the CDR3 is TGTGCCAGCAACCTAAAGACAGGGAAACACAATGAG. This codes for CASNLKTGKHNE. The entire CDR3 protein reads CASNLKTGKHNEQFF.

On this clone itself: The CDR3 is cut off 3 residues early in the read; its end comes from the germline J gene. This chain links TRBV29-1 with TRBJ2-1, with a weak D call TRBD2 (5 bases). The V gene lost 3 bases and the J gene lost 4 bases, with 16 bases spanning the gap. The CDR3 is made up of 15 amino acids. Germline-derived CDR1 and CDR2 are SQVTM and ANQGSEA. The CDR3 bases that were read are TGCAGCGTTGAGAGTACGAGGGCAACGTACAATGAG. It yields the protein CSVESTRATYNE. The full CDR3 is CSVESTRATYNEQFF.

This clone is deemed medium-sized by its frequency. With the read ending 3 residues before the CDR3 end, the germline J gene is used to fill in that end. The V and J genes are TRBV29-1 and TRBJ1-2; the match to TRBD1 covers 9 bases. Germline V gene sequence: CDR1 SQVTM, CDR2 ANQGSEA. The J segment lost 7 bases and the V segment lost 0 bases, leaving 6 bases of the junction unmatched. This CDR3 spans 14 amino acids. CDR3 residues: CSVEDGDRVSGYTF. CDR3 DNA (partial): TGCAGCGTTGAAGACGGGGACAGGGTTTCTGGC.

In the case of this clone: The CDR3 end lies 3 residues beyond the end of the read and is filled in from the germline J gene. The rearrangement uses TRBV28 and TRBJ2-7; no reliable D call. Germline values: CDR1 MDHEN, CDR2 SYDVKM. Trimming pared 0 bases from V and 6 bases from J, leaving 9 bases between. The CDR3 covers 13 residues. CDR3 DNA (partial): TGTGCCAGCAGTTTATGCTGGGCATGCGAG. Translated: CASSLCWACE. The CDR3 reads in full as CASSLCWACEQYF.

About this clone itself: From the germline J gene comes the end of the CDR3, since the read stops 3 residues before it. The gene calls are TRBV30 and TRBJ1-2; 9 nucleotides line up with TRBD1. The CDR3 has 14 residues. V dropped 4 bases and J dropped 6; count of bases not matched to a gene: 9. CDR1 is GTSNPN and CDR2 is SVGIG in the germline V gene (reference sequence). The CDR3 reads CAWIPGQGTHGYTF. Partial CDR3 DNA: TGTGCCTGGATCCCGGGACAGGGTACTCATGGC.

Comments on this clone: Read coverage stops 3 residues before the CDR3 terminus; the germline J gene supplies the remainder. The rearrangement links TRBV16 to TRBJ2-1; D is possibly TRBD1 (6 bases). This CDR3 contains 15 residues. In germline, CDR1 is KGHSY, CDR2 FQNENV. V was shortened by 3 bases and J by 8 bases, with 17 bases between the two germline ends. CDR3 DNA (partial): TGTGCCAGCAGCCATCGGATCGACAGGTTCGATGAG. Protein: CASSHRIDRFDE. The entire CDR3 is CASSHRIDRFDEQFF.

Concerning this clone: Read coverage stops 3 residues before the CDR3 terminus; the germline J gene supplies the remainder. This chain links TRBV7-9 with TRBJ2-7; D is undetermined. The length of the CDR3 is 15 residues. Germline lookup yields CDR1 SEHNR and CDR2 FQNEAQ (reference sequence). The ends were cut back, 6 bases at V and 6 bases at J, with 21 bases in the middle. The CDR3: CASSSNDNFKGEQYF. The sequenced part of the CDR3 DNA is TGTGCCAGCAGTTCAAATGACAATTTCAAGGGCGAG.

CDR3 amino acids: CASSPGQFNQPQHF. The DNA read from the CDR3 is TGTGCCAGCAGCCCGGGACAGTTCAATCAGCCC. This chain connects TRBV27 to TRBJ1-5; 7 positions agree with TRBD1. Coverage ceases 3 residues before the CDR3 finishes, and the germline J gene fills in the end. The germline V gene encodes CDR1 MNHEY and CDR2 SMNVEV (reference sequence). V lost 6 bases, J lost 3 bases, and 5 bases stayed unmatched. This CDR3 is built from 14 residues.

As for this clone: The CDR3 extends 3 residues past the end of the read, so its final part is completed from the germline J gene. This chain uses TRBV19 with TRBJ2-3; D is unclear. Germline V gene lookup returns CDR1 LNHDA and CDR2 SQIVND (reference sequence). Trimming removed 5 bases from V and 6 bases from J, with 6 bases in between. The CDR3 is made up of 11 amino acids. The covered CDR3 bases are TGTGCCAGTAGTGTCTCGGATACG. Its translation: CASSVSDT. The whole CDR3 region reads CASSVSDTQYF.

As for this clone: Read sequence stops 3 residues before the CDR3 end, and the germline J gene provides the missing end. The gene calls are TRBV19 and TRBJ2-2; no firm D call. Germline assignment: CDR1 LNHDA and CDR2 SQIVND (reference sequence). The CDR3 runs 12 residues. Trimming cost V 7 bases and J 3 bases, with 6 bases left between them. Incomplete CDR3 DNA: TGTGCCAGTAACTCGGACACCGGGGAG. It encodes CASNSDTGE. The entire CDR3 protein reads CASNSDTGELFF.

A note on this clone: The CDR3 is cut off 3 residues early in the read; its end comes from the germline J gene. The chain combines TRBV5-1 with TRBJ2-1; D is possibly TRBD2 (5 bases). The CDR3 sequence is 15 residues long. The V end lost 0 bases, the J end lost 5 bases, and 12 bases lay between the germline ends. In germline, CDR1 is SGHRS, CDR2 YFSETQ. The CDR3 sequence: CASSLELVGHNEQFF. The sequenced CDR3 bases are TGCGCCAGCAGCTTGGAACTAGTAGGGCACAATGAG.

Worth noting for this clone: With the read ending 3 residues before the CDR3 end, the germline J gene is used to fill in that end. The chain employs TRBV20-1 and TRBJ1-5; D is possibly TRBD1 (5 bases). CDR3 size: 15 residues. Germline V gives CDR1 DFQATT, CDR2 SNEGSKA (reference sequence). The V gene lost 0 bases and the J gene lost 5 bases, with 14 bases spanning the gap. The CDR3 reads CSARDSQGDYQPQHF. The covered CDR3 bases are TGCAGTGCTAGAGATTCGCAGGGCGACTATCAGCCC.

As for this clone: The missing CDR3 end, 3 residues past where the read stops, is filled in from the germline J gene. The chain is built from TRBV19 and TRBJ1-1; weak D call: TRBD1 (5 bases). This CDR3 comprises 12 residues. Germline CDR1 is LNHDA and CDR2 is SQIVND (reference sequence). CDR3 sequence reads: CATQAGGAEAFF. The covered CDR3 bases are TGTGCCACCCAGGCCGGCGGGGCCGAA.

As for this clone: Read coverage stops 3 residues before the CDR3 terminus; the germline J gene supplies the remainder. The rearrangement uses TRBV19 and TRBJ2-2; D gene ambiguous. The germline CDR1 and CDR2 sequences are LNHDA and SQIVND (reference sequence). V lost 6 bases to trimming and J lost 6 bases, with 8 bases between them. This CDR3 comprises 12 residues. The sequenced part of the CDR3 DNA is TGTGCCAGTAGGGCCCTGTCCGGGGAG. Translated: CASRALSGE. The CDR3 reads in full as CASRALSGELFF.

A note on this clone: The read halts 3 residues ahead of the CDR3 end, with the missing end drawn from the germline J gene. The rearrangement joins TRBV23-1 to TRBJ1-5; TRBD1 matches 7 bases. TRBV23-1 is placed among ORFs of uncertain function. Trimming removed 2 bases from V and 8 bases from J; junction bases left unmatched: 6. The CDR3 length is 14 residues. CDR3 amino acids: CASSQRGGGEPQHF. The sequenced CDR3 bases are TGCGCCAGCAGTCAACGAGGGGGCGGCGAGCCC.